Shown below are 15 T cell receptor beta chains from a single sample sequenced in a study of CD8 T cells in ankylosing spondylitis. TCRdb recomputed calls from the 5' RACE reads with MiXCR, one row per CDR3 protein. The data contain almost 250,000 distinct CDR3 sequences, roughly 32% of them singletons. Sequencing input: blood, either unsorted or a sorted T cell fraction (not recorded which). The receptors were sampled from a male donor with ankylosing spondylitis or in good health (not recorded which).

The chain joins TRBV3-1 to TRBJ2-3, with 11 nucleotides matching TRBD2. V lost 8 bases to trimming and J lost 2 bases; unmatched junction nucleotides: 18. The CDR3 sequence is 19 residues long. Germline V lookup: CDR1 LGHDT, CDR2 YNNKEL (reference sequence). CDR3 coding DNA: TGTGCCAGCTCCACCCTTGGGGGTAGCGGGGGGGCCTACACAGATACGCAGTATTTT. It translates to CASSTLGGSGGAYTDTQYF.

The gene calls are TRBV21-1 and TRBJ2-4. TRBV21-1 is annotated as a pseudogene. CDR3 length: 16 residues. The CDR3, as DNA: TGTGCCAGCAGCGCCGAGGCTTTCTGGGCCAAAAACATTCAGTACTTC. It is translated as CASSAEAFWAKNIQYF.

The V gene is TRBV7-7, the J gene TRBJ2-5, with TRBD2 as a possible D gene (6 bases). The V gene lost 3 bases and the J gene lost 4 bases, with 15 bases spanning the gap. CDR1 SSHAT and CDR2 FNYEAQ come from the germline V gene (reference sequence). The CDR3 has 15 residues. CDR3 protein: CASSLVGLEGETQYF. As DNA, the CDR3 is TGTGCCAGCAGCTTGGTTGGACTGGAGGGAGAGACCCAGTACTTC. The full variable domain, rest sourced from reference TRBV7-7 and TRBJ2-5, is GAGVSQSPRYKVTKRGQDVTLRCDPISSHATLYWYQQALGQGPEFLTYFNYEAQPDKSGLPSDRFSAERPEGSISTLTIQRTEQRDSAMYRCASSLVGLEGETQYFGPGTRLLVL.

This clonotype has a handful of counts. CDR3 amino acids: CSAPDWGTDTQYF. CDR3 nucleotides: TGCAGCGCCCCCGACTGGGGTACAGATACGCAGTATTTT. V gene TRBV29-1 combines with J gene TRBJ2-3; no clear D. V was clipped by 7 bases and J by 3 bases, with 14 bases between them. Looked up from germline, CDR1 is SQVTM and CDR2 is ANQGSEA. The CDR3 is made up of 13 amino acids.

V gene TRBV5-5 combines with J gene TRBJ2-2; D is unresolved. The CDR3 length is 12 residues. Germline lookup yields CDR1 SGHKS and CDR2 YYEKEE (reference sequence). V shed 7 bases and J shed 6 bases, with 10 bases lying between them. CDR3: CASRYEPGELFF. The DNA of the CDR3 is TGTGCCAGCCGGTACGAACCCGGGGAGCTGTTTTTT.

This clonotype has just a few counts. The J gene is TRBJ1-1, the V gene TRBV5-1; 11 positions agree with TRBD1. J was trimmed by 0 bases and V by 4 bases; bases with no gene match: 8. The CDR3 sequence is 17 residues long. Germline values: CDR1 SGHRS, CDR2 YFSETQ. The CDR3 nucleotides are TGCGCCAGCAGCAAGGGACAGGGGGGTTTCATGAACACTGAAGCTTTCTTT. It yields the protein CASSKGQGGFMNTEAFF.

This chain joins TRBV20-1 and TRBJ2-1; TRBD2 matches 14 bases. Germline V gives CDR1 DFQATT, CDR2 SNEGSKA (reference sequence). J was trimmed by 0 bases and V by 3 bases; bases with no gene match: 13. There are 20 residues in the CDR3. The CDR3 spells CSARELGLAGGKSSYNEQFF. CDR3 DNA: TGCAGTGCTAGGGAATTAGGACTAGCGGGGGGTAAGAGCTCCTACAATGAGCAGTTCTTC.

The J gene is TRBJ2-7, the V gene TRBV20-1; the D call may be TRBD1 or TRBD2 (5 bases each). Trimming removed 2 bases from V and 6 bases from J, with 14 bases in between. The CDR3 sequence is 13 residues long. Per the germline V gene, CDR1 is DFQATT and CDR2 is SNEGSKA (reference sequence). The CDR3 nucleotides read TGCAGTGCTAGATTGGCCAGGGCGGGCGAGCAGTACTTC. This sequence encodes CSARLARAGEQYF.

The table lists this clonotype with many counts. The CDR3 region is CSASVETQYF. DNA for the CDR3: TGCAGTGCTAGTGTCGAGACCCAGTACTTC. The chain has TRBV20-1 and TRBJ2-5; no clear D. Germline V lookup: CDR1 DFQATT, CDR2 SNEGSKA (reference sequence). The ends were cut back, 3 bases at V and 5 bases at J, with 4 bases in the middle. The CDR3 loop spans 10 amino acids.

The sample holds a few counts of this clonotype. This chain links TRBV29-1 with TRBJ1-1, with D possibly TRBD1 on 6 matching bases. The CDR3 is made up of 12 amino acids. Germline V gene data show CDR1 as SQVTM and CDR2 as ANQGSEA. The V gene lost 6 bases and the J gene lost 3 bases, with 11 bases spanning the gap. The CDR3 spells CSVVTGHTEAFF. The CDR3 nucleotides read TGCAGCGTAGTAACAGGGCACACTGAAGCTTTCTTT.

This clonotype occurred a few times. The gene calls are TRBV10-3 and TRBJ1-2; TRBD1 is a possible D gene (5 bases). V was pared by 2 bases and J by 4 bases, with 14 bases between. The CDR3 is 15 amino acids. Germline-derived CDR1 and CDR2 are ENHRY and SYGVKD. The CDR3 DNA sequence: TGTGCCATCAGTGAGCCGGGGGAGCAGGGCTATGGCTACACCTTC. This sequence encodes CAISEPGEQGYGYTF.

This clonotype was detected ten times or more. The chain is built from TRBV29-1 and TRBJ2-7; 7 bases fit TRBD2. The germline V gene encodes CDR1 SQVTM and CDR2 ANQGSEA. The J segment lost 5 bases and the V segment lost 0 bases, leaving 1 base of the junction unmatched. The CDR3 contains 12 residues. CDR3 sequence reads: CSVEDAGDEQYF. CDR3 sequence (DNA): TGCAGCGTTGAAGATGCGGGGGACGAGCAGTACTTC.

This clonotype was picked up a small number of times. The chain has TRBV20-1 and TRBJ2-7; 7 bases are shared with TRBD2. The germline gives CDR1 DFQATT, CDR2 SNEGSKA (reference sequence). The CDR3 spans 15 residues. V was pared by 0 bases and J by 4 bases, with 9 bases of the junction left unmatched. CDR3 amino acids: CSARDSLAATYEQYF. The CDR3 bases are TGCAGTGCTAGAGATAGCCTAGCGGCTACTTACGAGCAGTACTTC.

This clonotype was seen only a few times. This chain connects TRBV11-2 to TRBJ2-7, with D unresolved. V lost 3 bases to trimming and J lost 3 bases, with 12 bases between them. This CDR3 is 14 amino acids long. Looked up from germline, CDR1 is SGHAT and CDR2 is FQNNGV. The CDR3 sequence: CASSFGSGGYEQYF. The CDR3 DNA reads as TGTGCCAGCAGCTTCGGGTCGGGTGGCTACGAGCAGTACTTC.

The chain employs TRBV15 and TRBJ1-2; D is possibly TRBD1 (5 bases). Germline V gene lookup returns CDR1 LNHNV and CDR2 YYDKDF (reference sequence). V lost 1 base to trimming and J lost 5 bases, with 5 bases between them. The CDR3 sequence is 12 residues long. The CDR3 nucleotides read TGTGCCACCAGCAGAGGGGGGTATGGCTACACCTTC. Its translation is CATSRGGYGYTF.